Listed below are T cell receptor beta chains from one sample, sequenced in a study of T-cell memory formation after mild COVID-19. TCRdb fed the 5' RACE reads into MiXCR, producing one record per CDR3 protein. The sample lists 200,000 to 300,000 distinct CDR3 sequences, over 15% seen once, with over 2% in the top ten. The sequencing sample was made of PBMCs or a T cell subset sorted from them (not recorded which). Receptor source: an adult woman who had mild COVID-19 (a few samples of this study predate the infection). Cell type and time point are not known. The CDR3 runs from the conserved cysteine through the conserved F or W. The order of the fields is D gene, J gene, V gene, clone size, CDR3 protein, CDR3 DNA. A D gene is named only where the DNA matches it firmly. Rows give clone size only sometimes, using once, few, many, or a class for an expanded clone.

>TRBD1|TRBJ2-5|TRBV4-2|-
CASSQGGQQETQYF
TGTGCCAGCAGCCAAGGGGGACAGCAAGAGACCCAGTACTTC
>TRBD2|TRBJ2-3|TRBV12-3/TRBV12-4|many
CASSLLAGVGTDTQYF
TGTGCCAGCAGTCTACTAGCGGGAGTAGGAACAGATACGCAGTATTTT
>-|TRBJ1-5|TRBV6-6|-
CASSYPSGPQHF
TGTGCCAGCAGTTACCCTTCCGGGCCCCAGCATTTT
>TRBD1|TRBJ1-1|TRBV27|-
CASSAPTGVEAFF
TGTGCCAGCAGCGCACCCACAGGGGTGGAAGCTTTCTTT
>-|TRBJ2-7|TRBV27|many
CASRRPGPSSYEQYF
TGTGCCAGCAGACGACCGGGGCCGAGCTCCTACGAGCAGTACTTC
>-|TRBJ2-1|TRBV24-1|-
CATSDFAEGSYNEQFF
TGTGCCACCAGTGATTTCGCAGAGGGGTCCTACAATGAGCAGTTCTTC
>TRBD2|TRBJ2-3|TRBV7-9|-
CASTLGTSGRHTQYF
TGTGCCAGCACCTTGGGGACTAGCGGGAGGCATACGCAGTATTTT
>TRBD2|TRBJ2-7|TRBV29-1|few
CSVEGGSLYEQYF
TGCAGCGTTGAAGGCGGGAGCCTCTACGAGCAGTACTTC
>-|TRBJ1-4|TRBV12-3/TRBV12-4|few
CASSIQGNEKLFF
TGTGCCAGCAGTATACAGGGAAATGAAAAACTGTTTTTT
>TRBD1|TRBJ2-1|TRBV4-2|-
CASSPGGAEYYNEQFF
TGTGCCAGCAGCCCAGGGGGAGCGGAGTACTACAATGAGCAGTTCTTC
>-|TRBJ1-2|TRBV9|many
CASSVGSESFGGYTF
TGTGCCAGCAGCGTAGGGAGTGAGTCTTTTGGTGGCTACACCTTC
>TRBD2|TRBJ2-5|TRBV9|-
CASSESSGMGETQYF
TGTGCCAGCAGCGAGTCAAGCGGGATGGGAGAGACCCAGTACTTC
>TRBD1|TRBJ1-1|TRBV29-1|-
CSVFGTGVGRAFF
TGCAGCGTTTTTGGGACAGGGGTGGGCCGAGCTTTCTTT
>TRBD2|TRBJ2-1|TRBV20-1|many
CSARAGLVNEQFF
TGCAGTGCCCGAGCGGGACTAGTAAATGAGCAGTTCTTC
>-|TRBJ2-3|TRBV10-3|-
CATTGATWSDTQYF
TGTGCCACGACAGGCGCCACCTGGTCAGATACGCAGTATTTT
>-|TRBJ2-5|TRBV3-1|-
CASSWDARVAQYF
TGTGCCAGCAGCTGGGACGCCCGGGTGGCCCAGTACTTC
>-|TRBJ2-1|TRBV2|-
CASSEWEAAYNEQFF
TGTGCCAGCAGTGAATGGGAGGCGGCTTACAATGAGCAGTTCTTC
>TRBD2|TRBJ2-1|TRBV5-1|many
CASSSVGLAGSYNEQFF
TGCGCCAGCAGCTCAGTTGGACTAGCGGGTTCCTACAATGAGCAGTTCTTC
>TRBD1|TRBJ2-3|TRBV27|few
CASSFRTNRRDRGSTDTQYF
TGTGCCAGCAGTTTCAGGACCAACAGACGGGACAGGGGAAGTACAGATACGCAGTATTTT
>TRBD2|TRBJ2-7|TRBV6-5|few
CASSYPPEAGGSYEQYF
TGTGCCAGCAGTTACCCGCCGGAGGCGGGGGGTTCCTACGAGCAGTACTTC
>-|TRBJ1-6|TRBV15|-
CATSKGKGERGSPLHF
TGTGCCACCAGCAAGGGGAAGGGGGAACGGGGCTCACCCCTCCACTTT
>-|TRBJ2-7|TRBV12-3/TRBV12-4|-
CASSLRAWEQYF
TGTGCCAGCAGTTTGCGGGCTTGGGAGCAGTACTTC
>-|TRBJ2-5|TRBV6-1|-
CASRAGPYFATQYF
TGTGCCAGCAGGGCCGGGCCCTATTTCGCGACCCAGTACTTC
>-|TRBJ1-4|TRBV14|few
CASSLRGEKLFF
TGTGCCAGCAGCCTTCGGGGGGAAAAACTGTTTTTT
>-|TRBJ2-3|TRBV20-1|few
CSATVGDTQYF
TGCAGTGCTACGGTAGGAGATACGCAGTATTTT
>TRBD1|TRBJ2-2|TRBV29-1|few
CSAMDRGGNTGELFF
TGCAGCGCCATGGACAGGGGCGGCAACACCGGGGAGCTGTTTTTT